This T cell receptor beta chain was captured by sequencing in a study of blood T cells in healthy people across ages. V was pared by 5 bases and J by 6 bases, with 23 bases between. The CDR3 runs 15 residues. CDR1 and CDR2 from the germline V gene are DFQATT and SNEGSKA (reference sequence). The use of a sample-barcoded 5' primer and a J-beta primer mix characterized a second PCR of about 6 to 12 cycles. TCRdb ran MiXCR on the 5' RACE reads and lists one entry per CDR3 protein. Here the sample spans 550,000 to 600,000 distinct CDR3 sequences, 27% being singletons. A remark on this clonotype: A read error may be the cause here, since a much bigger clone is one base away.

V gene TRBV20-1 combines with J gene TRBJ2-7; the D gene is possibly TRBD2 (5 bases). This sequence was found in a woman in her 70s in good health. The sample comprised blood. CDR3 residues: CSADWRSGPISEQYF. CDR3 in DNA: TGCAGTGCTGATTGGAGGTCAGGACCGATTAGCGAGCAGTACTTC.